The rows below give T cell receptor beta chains drawn from one sample of a study of blood T cell repertoires in COVID-19. Produced via immunoSEQ multiplex PCR; TCRdb's table is partial and in-frame only. The data contain some 100,000 clones, just under 95% of them singletons. The source material was peripheral blood. The origin of the receptors is a man aged 65-85 years with acute or convalescent COVID-19. The CDR3 runs from the conserved cysteine through the conserved F or W.

V gene,CDR3 protein
TRBV10-3,CAIQQTGTRDTEAFF
TRBV7-8,CASSKDNGEKLFF
TRBV5-4,CASRATKGNSPLHF
TRBV6-2/TRBV6-3,CASSPAYEQYF
TRBV24-1,CATLAGNNEQFF
TRBV5-6,CASSFLAGVTDTQYF
TRBV5-1,CASSWTGAYEQYF
TRBV7-2,CASRLPGEYNEQFF
TRBV15,CATSGRQGAREKLFF
TRBV28,CASSPTGLAKNIQYF
TRBV7-8,CASSFGQGANYGYTF